This T cell receptor delta chain derives from a study of gamma delta lymphoproliferative disorders and STAT genes. Study at large: The EuroClonality-NGS protocol was used to prepare delta libraries.

TCRdb applied CATT to the multiplex PCR reads for clone calling. Here the sample spans roughly 1,200 delta-chain clones, around 1.8% being singletons. Study results and caveats: Patient-control comparisons may be limited by differing T cell maturation stages. Nearly all major patient gamma and delta clonotypes were public; only a couple of gamma clonotypes were disease-private.

This clone was seen ten or more times. Its target is not known. TCRdb shows a much larger clone's protein in place of this DNA's translation, and the two differ at residue 3, likely through a read error; the protein shown is translated from the DNA. Sequencing used genomic DNA taken from PBMCs of patients and controls. CDR3 length equals 16 residues. Germline CDR1 and CDR2: GEAIGNYY and EKD. This receptor was identified in a human donor in good health. The sample consisted of blood. The chain recombines TRDV2 with TRDJ1; 8 nucleotides agree with TRDD3. The CDR3 sequence is CAYDTLGDRWADKLIF. The CDR3 region has the DNA TGTGCCTATGACACCTTGGGGGATCGGTGGGCCGATAAACTCATCTTT.